This T cell receptor beta chain was obtained from a study of blood T cell repertoires in COVID-19. Background on the study: The study drew acute and convalescent COVID-19 samples from the United States, Italy and Spain.

Original data processing: Nucleated cell counts were estimated from reference gene primer amplification. Sequenced by immunoSEQ multiplex PCR; TCRdb stores in-frame clones only, minus some. That table furnishes V, J and clone size, whereas the DNA furnished D and trimming. The data contain more than 25,000 clones, more than 70% of them singletons. Looked up from germline, CDR1 is LNHDA and CDR2 is SQIVND (reference sequence). This CDR3 is 16 amino acids long. V was clipped by 1 base and J by 4 bases, with 17 bases between them. The specimen was peripheral blood. This clonotype originated in a woman aged 40-49 years with active or convalescent COVID-19. V and J are TRBV19 and TRBJ2-7; possibly TRBD1 for D (5 bases). CDR3: CASSIAYQGYIYEQYF. The CDR3, as DNA: TGTGCCAGTAGTATAGCATACCAGGGTTACATATACGAGCAGTACTTC.